Presented here are 28 T cell receptor beta chains from one specimen sequenced in a study of shared T cell receptors in the human thymus. Libraries were prepared by immunoSEQ multiplex PCR; TCRdb keeps only in-frame clonotypes and omits some of them. The table lists about 610,000 clones, 85% to 90% of them singletons. These same data were also listed under a study on human thymus T cells.

Sequencing was carried out using thymocytes. The receptors were gathered from a boy under two years old with a congenital heart defect.

CDR3 in DNA: TGTGCCAGCAGCACCCAAAGACTAGCGGGGTTCTCCTACAATGAGCAGTTCTTC. Translated: CASSTQRLAGFSYNEQFF. The chain carries TRBV13 and TRBJ2-1; 11 bases are a match to TRBD2. The J segment lost 0 bases and the V segment lost 5 bases, leaving 9 bases of the junction unmatched. CDR1 and CDR2 (germline): PRHDT, FYEKMQ (reference sequence). There are 18 residues in the CDR3.

The rearrangement uses TRBV15 and TRBJ2-5, with TRBD2 matching 10 bases. Germline V lookup: CDR1 LNHNV, CDR2 YYDKDF (reference sequence). J gave up 5 bases and V 2 bases, and 8 bases lay outside the gene matches. The CDR3 has 16 residues. CDR3: CATSRYSGRQNETQYF. DNA for the CDR3: TGTGCCACCAGCAGATATAGCGGGAGGCAGAATGAGACCCAGTACTTC.

The chain recombines TRBV25-1 with TRBJ1-2, with 7 bases fitting TRBD1. Per the germline V gene, CDR1 is MGHDK and CDR2 is SYGVNS. Trimming cost V 4 bases and J 4 bases; bases outside gene matches: 9. The CDR3 spans 15 residues. For the CDR3, the DNA is TGTGCCAGCAGTGCCCGACAGGGCCTCCGCTATGGCTACACCTTC. Protein: CASSARQGLRYGYTF.

The V call is TRBV29-1, the J call TRBJ1-1; 8 bases map to TRBD1. Germline V CDR1 and CDR2: SQVTM, ANQGSEA. CDR3 length equals 19 residues. The ends lost 0 bases at V and 3 bases at J; junction bases unmatched: 18. Written as DNA, the CDR3 is TGCAGCGTTGAAGACCGTAATAAGAGGCGGCAGGGGGCGTACACTGAAGCTTTCTTT. Amino acid sequence: CSVEDRNKRRQGAYTEAFF.

This clone was counted between two and nine times. The chain uses TRBV18 and TRBJ2-4, with TRBD2 as a possible D gene (5 bases). V lost 3 bases and J 0 bases, leaving 18 bases between the germline ends. This CDR3 has 18 amino acids. CDR1 is KGHSH, CDR2 LQKENI, per germline. The CDR3 here is CASSPTTSVAIAKNIQYF. The CDR3 DNA reads TGTGCCAGCTCACCGACTACCTCGGTGGCTATAGCCAAAAACATTCAGTACTTC.

V is TRBV27 and J is TRBJ2-7; 10 nucleotides line up with TRBD1. The germline CDR1 and CDR2 sequences are MNHEY and SMNVEV (reference sequence). This CDR3 has 15 residues. The V gene end was trimmed by 5 bases and the J gene end by 3 bases; junction bases not matched to a gene: 7. The CDR3 loop is CASSVPGTGVYEQYF. DNA of the CDR3: TGTGCCAGCAGTGTCCCCGGGACAGGGGTCTACGAGCAGTACTTC.

The chain links TRBV7-6 to TRBJ2-1; TRBD2 aligns across 8 bases. Unmatched junction bases numbered 9, after V lost 6 bases and J lost 2 bases. The CDR3 extends over 16 amino acids. Germline values: CDR1 SGHVS, CDR2 FNYEAQ. The CDR3 DNA follows: TGTGCCAGCAGGCAAAAACGGGAGGGGCCCTACAATGAGCAGTTCTTC. It is translated as CASRQKREGPYNEQFF.

The chain employs TRBV5-6 and TRBJ2-7; 10 nucleotides agree with TRBD2. Germline lookup yields CDR1 SGHDT and CDR2 YYEEEE. Trimming took 4 bases from V and 5 from J; bases not matched to a gene: 9. The CDR3 totals 15 residues. The CDR3 sequence: CASSPIGTSANEQYF. DNA of the CDR3: TGTGCCAGCAGCCCCATCGGGACTAGCGCCAACGAGCAGTACTTC.

The rearrangement links TRBV4-1 to TRBJ2-5; 11 bases line up with TRBD2. This CDR3 comprises 18 residues. CDR1 is MGHRA, CDR2 YSYEKL, per germline. Trimming at V came to 0 bases and at J to 2 bases, leaving 8 bases not matched to a gene. The CDR3 sequence is CASSQDRLAGSVQETQYF. CDR3 bases: TGCGCCAGCAGCCAAGATAGACTAGCGGGATCCGTTCAAGAGACCCAGTACTTC.

The rearrangement uses TRBV4-1 and TRBJ2-1, with D uncertain. The CDR3 is made up of 16 amino acids. The V and J ends lost 4 bases and 0 bases respectively, with 13 bases between them. Per germline, CDR1 MGHRA and CDR2 YSYEKL. The CDR3 nucleotides are TGCGCCAGCAGCCGCGAGAGAGCCGCCTCCTACAATGAGCAGTTCTTC. Encoded protein: CASSRERAASYNEQFF.

The chain is built from TRBV28 and TRBJ1-5; 10 nucleotides agree with TRBD1. Germline CDR1 MDHEN, CDR2 SYDVKM. Germline trimming cut 5 bases from V and 2 bases from J; bases unmatched to any gene: 6. This CDR3 comprises 16 residues. The CDR3 is CASSPEDRGGNQPQHF. CDR3 bases: TGTGCCAGCAGTCCAGAGGACAGGGGGGGCAATCAGCCCCAGCATTTT.

The chain recombines TRBV15 with TRBJ1-1; weak D call: TRBD1 (6 bases). Trimming shortened V by 7 bases and J by 1 base, and 10 bases separated the two germline ends. The germline V gene encodes CDR1 LNHNV and CDR2 YYDKDF (reference sequence). The CDR3 extends over 13 amino acids. The CDR3, as DNA: TGTGCCACCAAAACAGGGAGGAACACTGAAGCTTTCTTT. Translating gives CATKTGRNTEAFF.

This rearrangement joins TRBV30 to TRBJ2-3, with TRBD2 matching 7 bases. The V and J ends lost 0 bases and 4 bases, in that order; junction bases with no gene match: 16. This CDR3 is built from 18 residues. From germline, CDR1 is GTSNPN and CDR2 SVGIG (reference sequence). For the CDR3, the DNA is TGTGCCTGGAGTGTAGCCCGCTCGGGAGCGGGAAGGCCAGATACGCAGTATTTT. Translating it yields CAWSVARSGAGRPDTQYF.

The rearrangement uses TRBV25-1 and TRBJ1-2; possible D gene TRBD1, 6 bases. The CDR3 has 13 amino acids. Germline V gene sequence: CDR1 MGHDK, CDR2 SYGVNS. V lost 3 bases to trimming and J lost 2 bases, with 7 bases between them. The CDR3 bases are TGTGCCAGCAGTGACAGGGGAAACTATGGCTACACCTTC. It translates to CASSDRGNYGYTF.

The table lists this clone with a few counts. The chain employs TRBV14 and TRBJ2-5; no definite D call. Germline V gene lookup returns CDR1 SGHDN and CDR2 FVKESK. The CDR3 sequence is 13 residues long. Trimming took off 0 bases at V and 4 bases at J, with 6 bases between the two ends. CDR3 DNA sequence: TGTGCCAGCAGCCAAGAAGTCGGAGAGACCCAGTACTTC. Its translation is CASSQEVGETQYF.

The chain recombines TRBV9 with TRBJ1-5; D perhaps matches TRBD1 (6 bases). V was pared by 9 bases and J by 5 bases, with 18 bases between. The V gene's germline CDR1 is SGDLS and CDR2 YYNGEE. The CDR3 runs 14 residues. The DNA for the CDR3 is TGTGCCATGCGGACAGAGGAGACCGATCAGCCCCAGCATTTT. Protein: CAMRTEETDQPQHF.

The V and J genes are TRBV7-2 and TRBJ1-4; 8 nucleotides line up with TRBD1. V lost 5 bases to trimming and J lost 4 bases; unmatched junction nucleotides: 9. This CDR3 spans 16 amino acids. The germline V gene encodes CDR1 SGHTA and CDR2 FQGNSA. The CDR3 here is CASSLSDRGGNEKLFF. The CDR3 nucleotides are TGTGCCAGCAGCCTCAGCGACAGGGGAGGTAATGAAAAACTGTTTTTT.

This clone was seen only once. V and J are TRBV28 and TRBJ2-2, with D tentatively TRBD2 (6 bases). This CDR3 region has 17 residues. Germline V lookup: CDR1 MDHEN, CDR2 SYDVKM. V gave up 6 bases and J gave up 7 bases, with 24 bases separating them. The DNA of the CDR3 is TGTGCCAGCAGCTATCTCTGGGGGAGACCGGGGGACGGGGAGCTGTTTTTT. Protein sequence: CASSYLWGRPGDGELFF.

The genes are TRBV4-3 and TRBJ2-1; D unclear. Germline loops: CDR1 LGHNA, CDR2 YSLEER. V shed 0 bases and J shed 9 bases, with 15 bases lying between them. The CDR3 is made up of 15 amino acids. CDR3 sequence: CASSQEISRVGEQFF. CDR3 bases: TGCGCCAGCAGCCAAGAGATAAGTCGGGTCGGTGAGCAGTTCTTC.

This clone appeared a few times. V usage is TRBV5-1 and J usage is TRBJ2-7; D may be TRBD2 (6 bases). The CDR3 is 15 amino acids. Germline V lookup: CDR1 SGHRS, CDR2 YFSETQ. Deletions cut 0 bases from V and 4 bases from J, with 14 bases between. This CDR3 is CASSLVRAGRYEQYF. The CDR3, as DNA: TGCGCCAGCAGCTTGGTGCGGGCGGGAAGGTACGAGCAGTACTTC.

V and J are TRBV25-1 and TRBJ2-3, with D possibly matching TRBD1 (5 bases). The CDR3 is 15 amino acids. Per the germline V gene, CDR1 is MGHDK and CDR2 is SYGVNS. V lost 5 bases and J 3 bases, leaving 15 bases between the germline ends. DNA of the CDR3: TGTGCCAGCAGTAGGCAGGGTTCGGAAACAGATACGCAGTATTTT. This codes for CASSRQGSETDTQYF.

The chain carries TRBV27 and TRBJ2-7; the match to TRBD1 covers 8 bases. The germline V gene has CDR1 MNHEY and CDR2 SMNVEV (reference sequence). V dropped 0 bases and J dropped 2; count of bases not matched to a gene: 12. The CDR3 contains 18 residues. CDR3 bases: TGTGCCAGCAGTTTATCCCCCTCTCGGACAGGGTCCCCCTACGAGCAGTACTTC. Translating it yields CASSLSPSRTGSPYEQYF.

This clone showed up just once. The CDR3 protein is CASGLLGQGSEQYF. The CDR3 nucleotides read TGTGCTAGTGGTTTGCTAGGACAGGGTTCCGAGCAGTACTTC. The genes are TRBV12-5 and TRBJ2-7; TRBD1 matches 8 bases. The J segment lost 6 bases and the V segment lost 2 bases, leaving 6 bases of the junction unmatched. Germline V gene sequence: CDR1 LGHNT, CDR2 FRNRAP. The CDR3 contains 14 residues. The full variable domain, completed using reference TRBV12-5 and TRBJ2-7, is DARVTQTPRHKVTEMGQEVTMRCQPILGHNTVFWYRQTMMQGLELLAYFRNRAPLDDSGMPKDRFSAEMPDATLATLKIQPSEPRDSAVYFCASGLLGQGSEQYFGPGTRLTVT.

The gene calls are TRBV15 and TRBJ2-5; D may be TRBD2 (6 bases). Trimming took off 1 base at V and 2 bases at J, with 17 bases between the two ends. Germline-derived CDR1 and CDR2 are LNHNV and YYDKDF (reference sequence). This CDR3 is 17 amino acids long. CDR3 coding DNA: TGTGCCACCAGCAGAGGGTCGGGGGTCGGAGGGCAAGAGACCCAGTACTTC. This gives the protein CATSRGSGVGGQETQYF.

CDR3 loop: CASKLAGVYNEQFF. CDR3 coding DNA: TGTGCCAGCAAGCTAGCGGGAGTGTACAATGAGCAGTTCTTC. The chain employs TRBV6-4 and TRBJ2-1; 10 nucleotides match TRBD2. CDR3 length: 14 residues. V gave up 7 bases and J gave up 4 bases; unmatched junction bases: 4. Germline V lookup: CDR1 MRHNA, CDR2 SNTAGT.

The rearrangement uses TRBV29-1 and TRBJ2-7, with TRBD2 matching over 10 bases. Germline assignment: CDR1 SQVTM and CDR2 ANQGSEA. The junction had 8 bases not matched to a gene; V was cut back by 3 bases and J by 3 bases. The CDR3 is 15 amino acids. The DNA for the CDR3 is TGCAGCGTTGAGGCTAGCGGGAGCTCAGTCTACGAGCAGTACTTC. Translated: CSVEASGSSVYEQYF.

The chain recombines TRBV19 with TRBJ1-2, with 8 positions matching TRBD1. The CDR3 consists of 17 residues. The germline V gene encodes CDR1 LNHDA and CDR2 SQIVND (reference sequence). The V and J ends lost 2 bases and 4 bases, in that order; junction bases with no gene match: 12. This CDR3 is CASSINGWQGASYGYTF. CDR3 in DNA: TGTGCCAGTAGTATAAATGGGTGGCAGGGGGCCAGCTATGGCTACACCTTC.

This clone was recorded once. The chain links TRBV7-9 to TRBJ2-7; 8 bases are shared with TRBD1. Germline-derived CDR1 and CDR2 are SEHNR and FQNEAQ (reference sequence). The V gene end was trimmed by 5 bases and the J gene end by 2 bases; junction bases not matched to a gene: 11. This CDR3 region has 16 residues. In DNA form, the CDR3 reads TGTGCCAGCAGCCACCCTAGGACAGGGAGACCCTACGAGCAGTACTTC. It translates to CASSHPRTGRPYEQYF.